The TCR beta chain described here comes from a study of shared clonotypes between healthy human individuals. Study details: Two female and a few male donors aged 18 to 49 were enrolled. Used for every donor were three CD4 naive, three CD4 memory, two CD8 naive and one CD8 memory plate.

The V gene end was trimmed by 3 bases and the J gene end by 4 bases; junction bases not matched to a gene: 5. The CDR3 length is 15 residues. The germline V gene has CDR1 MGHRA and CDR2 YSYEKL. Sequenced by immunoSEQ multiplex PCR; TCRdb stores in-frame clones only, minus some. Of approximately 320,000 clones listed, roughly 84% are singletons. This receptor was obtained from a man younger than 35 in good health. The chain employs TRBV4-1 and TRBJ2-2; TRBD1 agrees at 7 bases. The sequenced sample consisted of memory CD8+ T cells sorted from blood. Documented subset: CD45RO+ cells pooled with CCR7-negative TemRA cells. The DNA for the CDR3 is TGCGCCAGCAGCCAGGCCGGGACAGTCACCGGGGAGCTGTTTTTT. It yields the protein CASSQAGTVTGELFF.